One sample yielded the 12 T cell receptor beta chains listed below, sequenced in a study of response to subunit inactivated influenza vaccine. Via MiXCR, TCRdb re-called the RT-PCR reads, giving one row per CDR3 protein. In the table there are 530,000 or so distinct CDR3 sequences, roughly 27% of which are singletons. Sample: CD4+ T cells sorted from PBMCs, taken roughly 5 days after vaccination. Source of these receptors: a man over 45 who received an inactivated influenza vaccine.

This clonotype was observed a few times. The rearrangement uses TRBV3-1 and TRBJ2-3; no definite D call. The germline V and J ends were trimmed by 2 bases and 2 bases, with 11 bases remaining between them. The CDR3 extends over 15 amino acids. Germline V CDR1 and CDR2: LGHDT, YNNKEL (reference sequence). The CDR3, as DNA: TGTGCCAGCAGCCAAACGCGGCAGCACACAGATACGCAGTATTTT. Its protein is CASSQTRQHTDTQYF.

This clonotype was seen a single time. This chain links TRBV6-4 with TRBJ1-2, with 10 positions matching TRBD1. The germline V gene has CDR1 MRHNA and CDR2 SNTAGT. This CDR3 contains 13 residues. The ends lost 5 bases at V and 7 bases at J; junction bases unmatched: 4. CDR3 nucleotides: TGTGCCAGCAGTCCTTGGACAGGGGGTGGCTACACCTTC. It encodes CASSPWTGGGYTF.

The chain links TRBV6-1 to TRBJ2-7; maybe TRBD1 (5 bases). From germline, CDR1 is MNHNS and CDR2 SASEGT. The V gene lost 4 bases and the J gene lost 5 bases, with 12 bases spanning the gap. The CDR3 contains 13 residues. The CDR3 nucleotides read TGTGCCAGCAGTGTCAGGGTTTTGAACGAGCAGTACTTC. Protein sequence: CASSVRVLNEQYF.

This chain links TRBV20-1 with TRBJ2-1; 8 bases match TRBD1. V was clipped by 6 bases and J by 10 bases; unmatched bases: 5. The length of the CDR3 is 11 residues. CDR1 and CDR2 (germline): DFQATT, SNEGSKA (reference sequence). The CDR3 here is CSATRTGEQFF. DNA of the CDR3: TGCAGTGCGACCAGGACAGGGGAGCAGTTCTTC.

The rearrangement joins TRBV2 to TRBJ2-3, with 7 bases lining up with TRBD1. Germline V gives CDR1 SNHLY, CDR2 FYNNEI. The CDR3 consists of 12 residues. V lost 6 bases, J lost 6 bases, and 3 bases stayed unmatched. The CDR3 is CASRTGFDTQYF. CDR3 DNA: TGTGCCAGCAGGACAGGGTTTGATACGCAGTATTTT. Filled out from reference TRBV2 and TRBJ2-3, the complete variable domain reads EPEVTQTPSHQVTQMGQEVILRCVPISNHLYFYWYRQILGQKVEFLVSFYNNEISEKSEIFDDQFSVERPDGSNFTLKIRSTKLEDSAMYFCASRTGFDTQYFGPGTRLTVL.

The rearrangement joins TRBV9 to TRBJ2-5; the D call may be TRBD1 or TRBD2 (5 bases each). CDR1 SGDLS and CDR2 YYNGEE come from the germline V gene. The CDR3 is 13 residues long. Trimming removed 2 bases from V and 4 bases from J, with 9 bases in between. The CDR3 region is CASSVRGGETQYF. The CDR3 DNA follows: TGTGCCAGCAGCGTGCGTGGGGGAGAGACCCAGTACTTC.

This clonotype was counted between two and nine times. This chain connects TRBV28 to TRBJ2-5; 7 nucleotides line up with TRBD1. V lost 3 bases and J lost 2; bases outside the gene matches: 9. The CDR3 extends over 16 amino acids. Per the germline V gene, CDR1 is MDHEN and CDR2 is SYDVKM. This CDR3 reads CASSFPGTVPQETQYF. In DNA, the CDR3 is TGTGCCAGCAGTTTCCCCGGGACAGTCCCTCAAGAGACCCAGTACTTC.

The chain couples TRBV18 to TRBJ2-7; D remains ambiguous. Per germline, CDR1 KGHSH and CDR2 LQKENI. The CDR3 spans 14 residues. V lost 3 bases and J 3 bases, leaving 12 bases between the germline ends. This CDR3 is CASSPPTPNYEQYF. As DNA, the CDR3 is TGTGCCAGCTCACCCCCAACACCCAACTACGAGCAGTACTTC. Based on the CDR3 plus reference TRBV18 and TRBJ2-7, the full variable domain is NAGVMQNPRHLVRRRGQEARLRCSPMKGHSHVYWYRQLPEEGLKFMVYLQKENIIDESGMPKERFSAEFPKEGPSILRIQQVVRGDSAAYFCASSPPTPNYEQYFGPGTRLTVT.

This chain joins TRBV6-1 and TRBJ1-5; maybe TRBD1 (5 bases). V shed 6 bases and J shed 4 bases, with 19 bases lying between them. Germline assignment: CDR1 MNHNS and CDR2 SASEGT. The CDR3 length is 16 residues. CDR3 residues: CASRQDPGRSNQPQHF. For the CDR3, the DNA is TGTGCCAGCAGACAGGACCCGGGCCGATCAAATCAGCCCCAGCATTTT.

V is TRBV11-2 and J is TRBJ2-7; perhaps TRBD1 as D (5 bases). This CDR3 is 14 amino acids long. The germline CDR1 and CDR2 sequences are SGHAT and FQNNGV. V was clipped by 1 base and J by 4 bases, with 11 bases between them. The chain's CDR3 is CASSLGWGRYEQYF. The DNA of the CDR3 is TGTGCCAGCAGCTTAGGGTGGGGCAGATACGAGCAGTACTTC.

In its sample, this clonotype was seen many times. The chain has TRBV14 and TRBJ2-7; tentatively, D is TRBD2 (6 bases). The V and J ends lost 4 bases and 1 base respectively, with 23 bases between them. Germline V gene lookup returns CDR1 SGHDN and CDR2 FVKESK. The CDR3 has 18 amino acids. For the CDR3, the DNA is TGTGCCAGCAGCCCAAAGATATTTTCGGCGGGACCTTCCTACGAGCAGTACTTC. It is translated as CASSPKIFSAGPSYEQYF.

This clonotype has just a few counts. V gene TRBV29-1 combines with J gene TRBJ2-5, with D possibly TRBD2 on 6 matching bases. From germline, CDR1 is SQVTM and CDR2 ANQGSEA. The germline V and J ends were trimmed by 7 bases and 5 bases, with 17 bases remaining between them. This CDR3 is 13 amino acids long. The CDR3 bases are TGCAGCGCCGATGGGAGGTCTCGGGAGACCCAGTACTTC. Its translation: CSADGRSRETQYF.